These T cell receptor beta chains were read from a single sample in a study of T cells after yellow fever vaccination. TCRdb reanalysed the 5' RACE reads using MiXCR and keeps one entry per CDR3 protein. The sample lists some 250,000 distinct CDR3 sequences, approximately 3.5% seen once, with 19% in the top ten. The specimen was PBMCs, collected 15 days after the yellow fever booster vaccination. The source of these receptors is a man aged 18 to 30 who received the YFV17D yellow fever vaccine. Both conserved end residues are trimmed from each CDR3. The listing skips clone size in some rows; elsewhere it reads once, few, many or a size class.

abundance | v_gene | CDR3aa
many | TRBV15 | ATSRGTAGETQY
NA | TRBV29-1 | SVGGVTANTGELF
many | TRBV9 | ASTAGGGNTEAF
many | TRBV7-9 | ASSLVLSGNTIY
many | TRBV9 | ASSASGGGGYEQF
many | TRBV5-1 | ASSLEGQVDGY
NA | TRBV5-4 | ASAAERGSTDTQY
many | TRBV2 | ASTDRKVRGNTEAF
many | TRBV5-1 | ASSLTTGSYGYT
many | TRBV5-4 | ASSPGLAGGRSTDTQY
many | TRBV5-1 | ASSLSFRTEETQY
many | TRBV5-1 | ASSLASAGGSTDTQY
many | TRBV7-8 | ASSSFGSDSGANVLT
many | TRBV6-2/TRBV6-3 | ASRFSGQPLGYT
NA | TRBV12-3/TRBV12-4 | ASSLLVRDSPLH
many | TRBV25-1 | ASTGGGYGYT
many | TRBV2 | ASSDRTGSNQPQH
many | TRBV5-1 | ASSLAGGRGTYGYT
many | TRBV5-4 | ASSLERGMGSPLH
many | TRBV25-1 | ASSEWGDTKYGYT
NA | TRBV6-2/TRBV6-3 | ASSKRVADEQY
many | TRBV12-3/TRBV12-4 | ASTPTGGSYNEQF
many | TRBV2 | ASSVPLNEKLF
many | TRBV5-1 | ASTFDSSSTDTQY
many | TRBV6-1 | ASSEARGLAGNTIY
many | TRBV5-1 | ASSLDPGLANTGELF
many | TRBV3-1 | ASSRQGGEAF
many | TRBV4-2 | ASSPVQGATGELF
many | TRBV5-5 | ASSLNGRVTGRAF
many | TRBV14 | ASSHFALAGAQETQY
many | TRBV4-2 | ASSQGLGPGETQY
many | TRBV7-2 | ASSLGVSTGELF
NA | TRBV20-1 | SASRDSHLHGGYT
many | TRBV4-3 | ASSQPPHPGPYDEQF
many | TRBV3-2 | ASSGRGRGEQF
many | TRBV7-9 | ASTYGQYYNEQF
NA | TRBV14 | ASSQEGKPREAF
many | TRBV7-9 | ASNSGTGAYEQY
NA | TRBV5-1 | ASSYGQGSQPQH
many | TRBV5-6 | ASSLESSYEQY
many | TRBV2 | ASSGAASGGAISETQY
NA | TRBV20-1 | RYLGTGNTEAF
many | TRBV7-3 | ASSSPGSTAGEQF
many | TRBV5-6 | ASSSPGRQETQY
many | TRBV28 | ASRLPGGASETQY
many | TRBV3-1 | ASSQDRGSLYNEQF
many | TRBV9 | ASSVRGPRSDTQY
many | TRBV7-2 | ASSLFRTSYTQY
many | TRBV5-5 | ASSLLRGGGDTQY
many | TRBV7-2 | AGTQTQGGELF
many | TRBV20-1 | SAGGQGRNTDTQY
many | TRBV10-3 | AISAGTSDTDTQY
many | TRBV20-1 | SARPSGGRETQY
many | TRBV27 | ASSPQGLAGGYVKTQY
many | TRBV5-1 | ASSLKGDWDNEQF
many | TRBV20-1 | SAVHLAGEHTDTQY